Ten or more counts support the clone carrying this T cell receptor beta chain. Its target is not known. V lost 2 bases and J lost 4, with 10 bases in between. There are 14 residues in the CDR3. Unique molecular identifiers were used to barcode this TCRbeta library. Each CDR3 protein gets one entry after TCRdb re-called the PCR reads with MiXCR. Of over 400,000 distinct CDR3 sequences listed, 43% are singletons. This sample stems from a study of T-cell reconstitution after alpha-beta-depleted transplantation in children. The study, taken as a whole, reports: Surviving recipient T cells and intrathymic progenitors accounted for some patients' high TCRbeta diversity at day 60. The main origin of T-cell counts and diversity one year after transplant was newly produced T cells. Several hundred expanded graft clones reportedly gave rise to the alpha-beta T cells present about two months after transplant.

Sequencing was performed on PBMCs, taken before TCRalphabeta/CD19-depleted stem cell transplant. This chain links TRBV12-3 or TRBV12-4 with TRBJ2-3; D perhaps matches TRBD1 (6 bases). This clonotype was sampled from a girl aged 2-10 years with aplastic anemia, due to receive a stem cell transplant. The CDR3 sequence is CASSLRGGSDTQYF. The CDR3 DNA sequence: TGTGCCAGCAGTTTAAGAGGGGGATCAGATACGCAGTATTTT.